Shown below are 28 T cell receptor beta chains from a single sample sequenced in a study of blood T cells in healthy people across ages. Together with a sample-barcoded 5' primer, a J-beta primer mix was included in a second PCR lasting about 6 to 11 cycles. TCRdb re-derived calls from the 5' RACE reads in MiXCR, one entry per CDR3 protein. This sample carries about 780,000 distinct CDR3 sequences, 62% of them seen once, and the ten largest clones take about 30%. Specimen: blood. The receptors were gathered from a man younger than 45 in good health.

This chain's CDR3 is CAWKGRGGEFYEQYF. The CDR3 DNA follows: TGTGCCTGGAAAGGAAGGGGGGGGGAATTCTACGAGCAGTACTTC. The chain employs TRBV30 and TRBJ2-7, with TRBD2 as a possible D gene (7 bases). CDR1 is GTSNPN, CDR2 SVGIG, per germline (reference sequence). V was clipped by 4 bases and J by 3 bases, with 19 bases between them. The CDR3 is 15 amino acids.

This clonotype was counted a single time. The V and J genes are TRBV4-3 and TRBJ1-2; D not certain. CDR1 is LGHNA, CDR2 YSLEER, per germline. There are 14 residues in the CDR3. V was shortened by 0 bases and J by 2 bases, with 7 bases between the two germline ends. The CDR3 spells CASSQDSTNYGYTF. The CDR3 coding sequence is TGCGCCAGCAGCCAAGACTCGACCAACTATGGCTACACCTTC.

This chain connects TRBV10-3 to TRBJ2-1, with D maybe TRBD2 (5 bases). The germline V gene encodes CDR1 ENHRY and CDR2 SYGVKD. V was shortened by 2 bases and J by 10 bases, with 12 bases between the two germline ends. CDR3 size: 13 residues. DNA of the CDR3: TGTGCCATCAGTGAGGAAAGCGGTTACGAGCAGTTCTTC. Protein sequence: CAISEESGYEQFF.

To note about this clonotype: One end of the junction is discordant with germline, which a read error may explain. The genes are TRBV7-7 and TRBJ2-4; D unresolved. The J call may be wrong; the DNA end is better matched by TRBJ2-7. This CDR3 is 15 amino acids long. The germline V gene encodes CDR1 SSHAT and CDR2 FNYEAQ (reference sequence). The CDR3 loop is CASSLRYGASYEQYF. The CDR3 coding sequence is TGTGCTAGCAGCTTAAGATACGGAGCCTCCTACGAGCAGTACTTC.

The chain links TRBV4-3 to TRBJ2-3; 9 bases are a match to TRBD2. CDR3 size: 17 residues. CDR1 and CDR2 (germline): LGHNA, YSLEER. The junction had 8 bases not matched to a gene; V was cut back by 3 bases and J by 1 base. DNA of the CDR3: TGCGCCAGCAGCCAGTTACCCTCTAGCGGGGGCACAGATACGCAGTATTTT. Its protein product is CASSQLPSSGGTDTQYF.

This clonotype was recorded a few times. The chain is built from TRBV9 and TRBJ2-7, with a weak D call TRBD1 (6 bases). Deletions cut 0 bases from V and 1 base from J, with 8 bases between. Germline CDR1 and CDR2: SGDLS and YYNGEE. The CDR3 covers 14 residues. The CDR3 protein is CASSVAQGSYEQYF. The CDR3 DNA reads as TGTGCCAGCAGCGTAGCCCAGGGGTCCTACGAGCAGTACTTC.

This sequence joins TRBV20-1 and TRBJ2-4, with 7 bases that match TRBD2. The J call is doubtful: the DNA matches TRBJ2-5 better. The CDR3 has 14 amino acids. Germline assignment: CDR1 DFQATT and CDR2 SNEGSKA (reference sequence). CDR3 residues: CSAGAGLRQETQYF. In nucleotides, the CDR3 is TGCAGTGCTGGAGCGGGACTACGCCAAGAGACCCAGTACTTC.

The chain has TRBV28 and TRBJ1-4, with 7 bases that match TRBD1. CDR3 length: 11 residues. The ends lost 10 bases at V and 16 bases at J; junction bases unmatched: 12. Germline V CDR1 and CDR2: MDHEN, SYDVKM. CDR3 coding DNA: TGTGCCACCCGGGGACAGTCTTTCCCGTTTTTT. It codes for CATRGQSFPFF.

The CDR3 nucleotides read TGTGCCAGCAGTCCCGACAGGAACAATGAGCAGTTCTTC. Amino acid sequence: CASSPDRNNEQFF. The rearrangement joins TRBV7-8 to TRBJ2-1, with D maybe TRBD1 (6 bases). The CDR3 sequence is 13 residues long. The germline V gene has CDR1 SGHVS and CDR2 FQNEAQ. The V gene lost 6 bases and the J gene lost 5 bases, with 11 bases spanning the gap.

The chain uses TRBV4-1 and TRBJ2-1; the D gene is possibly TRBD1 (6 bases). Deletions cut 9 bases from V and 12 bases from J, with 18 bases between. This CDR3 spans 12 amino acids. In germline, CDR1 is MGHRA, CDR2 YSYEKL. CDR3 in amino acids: CASRDGSRGQFF. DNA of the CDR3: TGCGCCAGTCGTGACGGCTCCAGGGGGCAGTTCTTC.

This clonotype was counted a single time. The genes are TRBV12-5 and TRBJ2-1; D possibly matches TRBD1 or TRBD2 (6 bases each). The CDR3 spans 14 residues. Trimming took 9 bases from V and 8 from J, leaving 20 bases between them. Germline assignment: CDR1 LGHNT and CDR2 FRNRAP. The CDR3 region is CARRDTLIGDEQFF. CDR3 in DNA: TGTGCTAGGCGGGACACCTTAATTGGCGATGAGCAGTTCTTC.

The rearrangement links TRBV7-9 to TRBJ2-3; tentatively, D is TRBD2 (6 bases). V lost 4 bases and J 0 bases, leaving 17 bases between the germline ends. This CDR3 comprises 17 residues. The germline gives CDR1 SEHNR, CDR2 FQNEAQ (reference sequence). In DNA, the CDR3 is TGTGCCAGCAGCTCGCCGGGGAGGTCCAGAAGCACAGATACGCAGTATTTT. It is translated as CASSSPGRSRSTDTQYF. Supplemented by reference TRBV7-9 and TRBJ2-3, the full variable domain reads DTGVSQNPRHKITKRGQNVTFRCDPISEHNRLYWYRQTLGQGPEFLTYFQNEAQLEKSRLLSDRFSAERPKGSFSTLEIQRTEQGDSAMYLCASSSPGRSRSTDTQYFGPGTRLTVL.

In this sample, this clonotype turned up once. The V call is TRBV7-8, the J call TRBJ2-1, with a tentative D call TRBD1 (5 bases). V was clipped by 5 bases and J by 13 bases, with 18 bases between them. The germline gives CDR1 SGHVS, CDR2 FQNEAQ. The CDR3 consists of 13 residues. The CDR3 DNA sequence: TGTGCCAGCAGCGAAGATCTGGCAGGGAAACAGTTCTTC. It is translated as CASSEDLAGKQFF.

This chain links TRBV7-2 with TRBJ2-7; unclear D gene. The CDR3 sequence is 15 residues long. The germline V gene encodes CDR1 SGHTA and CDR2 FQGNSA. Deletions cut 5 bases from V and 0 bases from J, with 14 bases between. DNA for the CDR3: TGTGCCAGCAGCCAGGACGGCCTCAACTCCTACGAGCAGTACTTC. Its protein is CASSQDGLNSYEQYF.

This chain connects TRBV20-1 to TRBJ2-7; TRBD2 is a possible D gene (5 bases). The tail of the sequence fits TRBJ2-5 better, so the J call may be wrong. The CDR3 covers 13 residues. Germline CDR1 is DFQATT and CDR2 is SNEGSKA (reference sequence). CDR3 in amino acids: CSARDDYRETQYF. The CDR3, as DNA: TGCAGTGCTAGGGACGACTATAGGGAGACCCAGTACTTC.

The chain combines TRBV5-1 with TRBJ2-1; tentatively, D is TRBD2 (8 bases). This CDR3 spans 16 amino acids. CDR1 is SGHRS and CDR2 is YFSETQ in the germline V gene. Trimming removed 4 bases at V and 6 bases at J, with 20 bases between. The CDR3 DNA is TGCGCCAGCAGCATCAACCCCCGGGAGGGGGCCAATGAGCAGTTCTTC. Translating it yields CASSINPREGANEQFF.

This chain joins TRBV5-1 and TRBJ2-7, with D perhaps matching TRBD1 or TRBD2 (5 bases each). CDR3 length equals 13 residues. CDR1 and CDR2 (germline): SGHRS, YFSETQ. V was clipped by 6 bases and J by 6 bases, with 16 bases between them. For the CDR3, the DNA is TGCGCCAGCACCCTGGATCTGAGGGGCGAGCAGTACTTC. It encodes CASTLDLRGEQYF.

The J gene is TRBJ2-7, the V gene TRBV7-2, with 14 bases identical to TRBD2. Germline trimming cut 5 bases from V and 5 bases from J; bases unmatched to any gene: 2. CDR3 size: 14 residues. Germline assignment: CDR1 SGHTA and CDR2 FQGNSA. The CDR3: CASSRGLAGDEQYF. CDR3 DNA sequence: TGTGCCAGCAGCCGGGGACTAGCGGGGGACGAGCAGTACTTC.

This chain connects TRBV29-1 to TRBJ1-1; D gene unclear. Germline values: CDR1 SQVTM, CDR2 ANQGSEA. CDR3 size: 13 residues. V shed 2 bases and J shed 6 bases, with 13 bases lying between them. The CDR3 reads CSVERPGGPEAFF. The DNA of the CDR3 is TGCAGCGTTGAAAGACCGGGAGGGCCTGAAGCTTTCTTT.

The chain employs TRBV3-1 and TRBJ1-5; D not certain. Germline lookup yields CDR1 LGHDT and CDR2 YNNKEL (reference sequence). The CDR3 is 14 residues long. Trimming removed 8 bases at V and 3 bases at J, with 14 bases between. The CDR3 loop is CASQLTGVNQPQHF. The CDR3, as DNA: TGTGCCAGCCAGCTAACGGGTGTCAATCAGCCCCAGCATTTT.

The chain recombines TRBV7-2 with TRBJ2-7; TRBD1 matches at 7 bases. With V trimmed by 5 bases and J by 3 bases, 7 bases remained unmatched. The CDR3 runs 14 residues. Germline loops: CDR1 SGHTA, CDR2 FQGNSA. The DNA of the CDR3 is TGTGCCAGCAGCCCCGAGACAGGGAACTACGAGCAGTACTTC. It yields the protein CASSPETGNYEQYF. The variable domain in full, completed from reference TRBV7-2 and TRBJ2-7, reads GAGVSQSPSNKVTEKGKDVELRCDPISGHTALYWYRQSLGQGLEFLIYFQGNSAPDKSGLPSDRFSAERTGGSVSTLTIQRTQQEDSAVYLCASSPETGNYEQYFGPGTRLTVT.

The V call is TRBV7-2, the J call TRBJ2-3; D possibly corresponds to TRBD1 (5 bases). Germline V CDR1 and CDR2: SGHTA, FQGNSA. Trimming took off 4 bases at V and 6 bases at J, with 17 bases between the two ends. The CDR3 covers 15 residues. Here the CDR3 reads CASSSQGAATDTQYF. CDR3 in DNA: TGTGCCAGCAGCTCTCAAGGGGCCGCCACGGATACGCAGTATTTT.

The DNA of the CDR3 is TGCAGCGTTGGCCACGGTAGCTCCTACAATGAGCAGTTCTTC. This translates into CSVGHGSSYNEQFF. The rearrangement uses TRBV29-1 and TRBJ2-1; the D is unclear. The V gene lost 4 bases and the J gene lost 0 bases, with 10 bases spanning the gap. CDR1 SQVTM and CDR2 ANQGSEA come from the germline V gene. There are 14 residues in the CDR3.

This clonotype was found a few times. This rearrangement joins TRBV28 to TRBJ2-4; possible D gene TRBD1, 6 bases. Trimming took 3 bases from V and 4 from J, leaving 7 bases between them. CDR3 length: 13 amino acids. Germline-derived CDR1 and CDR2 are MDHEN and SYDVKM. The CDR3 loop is CASSFGQKNIQYF. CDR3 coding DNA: TGTGCCAGCAGTTTTGGACAGAAAAACATTCAGTACTTC.

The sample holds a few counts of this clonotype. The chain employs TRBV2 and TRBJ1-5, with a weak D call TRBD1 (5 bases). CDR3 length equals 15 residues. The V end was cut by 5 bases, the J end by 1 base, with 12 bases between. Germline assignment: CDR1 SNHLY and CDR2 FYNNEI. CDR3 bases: TGTGCCAGCAGTCCATTCCAGGGAAGCAATCAGCCCCAGCATTTT. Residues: CASSPFQGSNQPQHF.

The CDR3 reads CATKETEAQFF. CDR3 in DNA: TGTGCCACGAAGGAAACCGAGGCGCAGTTCTTC. V gene TRBV25-1 combines with J gene TRBJ2-1; D remains ambiguous. In germline, CDR1 is MGHDK, CDR2 SYGVNS. The CDR3 is 11 amino acids. The ends were cut back, 10 bases at V and 12 bases at J, with 16 bases in the middle.

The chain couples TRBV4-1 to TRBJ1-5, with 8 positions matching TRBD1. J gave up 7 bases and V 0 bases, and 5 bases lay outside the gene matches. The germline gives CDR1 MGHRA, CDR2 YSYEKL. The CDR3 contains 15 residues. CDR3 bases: TGCGCCAGCAGCCAAGAAGTGACAGGGGAACAGCCCCAGCATTTT. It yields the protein CASSQEVTGEQPQHF.

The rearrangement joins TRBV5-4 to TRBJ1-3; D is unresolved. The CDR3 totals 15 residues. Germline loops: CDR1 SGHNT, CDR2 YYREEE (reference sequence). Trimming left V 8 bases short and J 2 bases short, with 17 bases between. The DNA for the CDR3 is TGTGCCAGTTCGCGGTTGGGGAGAACTGGAAACACCATATATTTT. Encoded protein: CASSRLGRTGNTIYF.